The rows below give T cell receptor beta chains drawn from one sample of a study of T cells in Graves' hyperthyroidism and ophthalmopathy. TCRdb used MiXCR to reprocess the multiplex PCR reads, holding one entry per CDR3 protein. The table records 89,000 or so distinct CDR3 sequences, roughly 39% of them present only once. Sequenced sample: peripheral blood or thyroid tissue (not recorded which). The receptors were sampled from a woman in her 30s with Graves' hyperthyroidism. Both conserved end residues are part of each CDR3. Each record gives: J gene, V gene, clone size, D gene, CDR3 protein, CDR3 DNA. A D gene is named only where the DNA matches it firmly. Clone size is shown for a subset of rows, as once, few, many or a class of expanded clone.

TRBJ2-5,TRBV7-6,many,NA,CASSSRGETQYF,TGTGCCAGCAGCTCTAGAGGGGAGACCCAGTACTTC
TRBJ1-6,TRBV2,many,TRBD1,CASRATGVEALHF,TGTGCCAGCAGAGCCACAGGGGTAGAGGCCCTCCACTTT
TRBJ2-2,TRBV6-5,many,TRBD2,CASKLAGGELFF,TGTGCCAGCAAACTAGCGGGAGGGGAGCTGTTTTTT
TRBJ2-3,TRBV2,few,NA,CASNFDRSTDTQYF,TGTGCCAGCAACTTCGACAGAAGCACAGATACGCAGTATTTT
TRBJ2-5,TRBV28,NA,NA,CASIRGKDILWETQYF,TGTGCCAGCATCAGGGGAAAGGACATCCTCTGGGAGACCCAGTACTTC
TRBJ1-4,TRBV29-1,NA,NA,CRETGRHEKLFF,TGCAGAGAAACAGGGAGGCATGAAAAACTGTTTTTT
TRBJ1-5,TRBV7-8,NA,NA,CASSLSRDNSNQPQHF,TGTGCCAGCAGCTTATCCAGGGACAACAGCAATCAGCCCCAGCATTTT
TRBJ1-2,TRBV7-8,NA,NA,CASGLALRDFFYYGYTF,TGTGCCAGCGGCTTAGCTCTCAGGGACTTCTTCTACTATGGCTATACCTTC
TRBJ1-2,TRBV28,many,NA,CASSLYRVSGYTF,TGTGCCAGCAGTTTATACAGGGTGAGCGGCTACACCTTC
TRBJ2-2,TRBV12-3/TRBV12-4,few,TRBD2,CASSFPLAANTGELFF,TGTGCCAGCAGTTTCCCACTAGCGGCGAACACCGGGGAGCTGTTTTTT
TRBJ1-5,TRBV2,many,NA,CASSKDRGNQPQHF,TGTGCCAGCAGCAAGGACAGAGGGAATCAGCCCCAGCATTTT
TRBJ2-7,TRBV7-2,NA,NA,CVSSPSYEQHF,TGTGTCAGCAGCCCCTCCTACGAGCAGCACTTC
TRBJ1-5,TRBV18,few,NA,CASSGNSNQPQHF,TGTGCCAGCTCAGGAAATAGCAATCAGCCCCAGCATTTT
TRBJ1-5,TRBV27,few,NA,CASSLSVRGNQPQHF,TGTGCCAGCAGTTTATCGGTCAGGGGCAATCAGCCCCAGCATTTT
TRBJ2-3,TRBV7-2,few,TRBD2,CASSGSGRSEDTQYF,TGTGCCAGCAGCGGTAGCGGGAGAAGTGAGGATACGCAGTATTTT
TRBJ2-7,TRBV6-1,many,TRBD2,CASRGTSGSLAQYF,TGTGCCAGCAGGGGGACTAGCGGGAGTTTGGCCCAGTACTTC
TRBJ1-1,TRBV20-1,many,TRBD1,CSAREGDRGRNEAFF,TGCAGTGCTAGAGAAGGAGACAGGGGGCGGAATGAAGCTTTCTTT
TRBJ1-1,TRBV7-9,NA,NA,CAGTPGAFF,TGTGCCGGCACCCCTGGAGCTTTCTTC
TRBJ1-1,TRBV7-9,many,NA,CASSFGVEVEAFF,TGTGCCAGCAGCTTTGGTGTGGAGGTTGAAGCTTTCTTT
TRBJ1-5,TRBV2,NA,NA,CVSKQSAGRWPQHF,TGTGTCAGCAAGCAGAGCGCGGGGAGGTGGCCCCAGCATTTT
TRBJ1-1,TRBV2,many,NA,CASKAFGNTEAFF,TGTGCCAGCAAGGCGTTTGGGAACACTGAAGCTTTCTTT
TRBJ1-2,TRBV27,many,NA,CASMNAAGSYGYTF,TGTGCCAGCATGAACGCAGCGGGGAGCTATGGCTACACCTTC
TRBJ1-6,TRBV7-6,NA,NA,CASSLAGSIISPLHF,TGTGCCAGCAGCTTAGCGGGGAGCATAATCTCACCCCTCCACTTT
TRBJ1-1,TRBV6-6,NA,NA,CAGSSQGSSVAEAFF,TGTGCCGGCAGCTCACAGGGCTCCTCTGTTGCTGAAGCTTTCTTT
TRBJ2-2,TRBV5-4,many,TRBD2,CASKPGLAGSYTGELFF,TGTGCCAGCAAACCGGGACTAGCGGGATCATACACCGGGGAGCTGTTTTTT
TRBJ1-1,TRBV5-8,many,NA,CASSFPMNTEAFF,TGTGCCAGCAGCTTTCCCATGAACACTGAAGCTTTCTTT
TRBJ2-2,TRBV4-3,NA,TRBD2,CASSLRPPGGNTGELFF,TGCGCCAGCAGCCTAAGACCCCCGGGGGGGAACACCGGGGAGCTGTTTTTT
TRBJ2-7,TRBV7-9,NA,TRBD1,CASSSPGTGRFYEQYF,TGTGCCAGCAGCTCCCCCGGGACAGGGCGATTCTACGAGCAGTACTTC
TRBJ1-1,TRBV10-1,many,TRBD1,CASSEEGANTEAFF,TGCGCCAGCAGTGAAGAGGGGGCAAACACTGAAGCTTTCTTT
TRBJ1-1,TRBV13,many,NA,CASSGGRRGNTEAFF,TGTGCCAGCAGCGGCGGACGGAGGGGGAACACTGAAGCTTTCTTT
TRBJ1-1,TRBV12-3/TRBV12-4,many,TRBD1,CASSLKGAGLNTEAFF,TGTGCCAGCAGTTTAAAGGGGGCGGGTTTGAACACTGAAGCTTTCTTT
TRBJ1-1,TRBV19,many,NA,CASSIFFRRGAEAFF,TGTGCCAGTAGTATTTTCTTTCGGAGGGGGGCTGAAGCTTTCTTT
TRBJ2-7,TRBV10-2,NA,NA,CASSEGYGEQYF,TGCGCCAGCAGTGAAGGGTACGGGGAGCAGTACTTC
TRBJ2-5,TRBV25-1,once,TRBD2,CASSEGLAVGETQYF,TGTGCCAGCAGTGAAGGACTAGCGGTCGGCGAGACCCAGTACTTC
TRBJ2-5,TRBV4-1,many,TRBD1,CASSQQDRGQETQYF,TGCGCCAGCAGCCAACAGGACAGGGGGCAAGAGACCCAGTACTTC
TRBJ2-2,TRBV6-2/TRBV6-3,NA,TRBD2,CASSTTSGTGKLFF,TGTGCCAGCAGCACCACTAGCGGCACCGGGAAGCTGTTTTTT
TRBJ1-1,TRBV5-1,many,TRBD1,CASSVMTGDTEAFF,TGCGCCAGCAGCGTAATGACAGGGGACACTGAAGCTTTCTTT
TRBJ2-5,TRBV6-5,NA,NA,CASSYTGTPALGETQYF,TGTGCCAGCAGTTACACGGGGACCCCGGCGCTTGGGGAGACCCAGTACTTC
TRBJ2-7,TRBV6-1,many,NA,CASTPTPLAMGGEQYF,TGTGCCAGCACCCCTACCCCCCTAGCGATGGGGGGCGAGCAGTACTTC
TRBJ2-5,TRBV30,many,NA,CAGLRLETQYF,TGTGCCGGATTACGATTGGAGACCCAGTACTTC
TRBJ2-7,TRBV7-8,many,TRBD1,CASSSRDSATYEQYF,TGTGCCAGCAGCTCTAGGGACAGCGCTACCTACGAGCAGTACTTC
TRBJ1-1,TRBV9,NA,NA,CASSVEHNTEAFF,TGTGCCAGCAGCGTAGAGCACAACACTGAAGCCTTCTTT
TRBJ1-5,TRBV11-3,many,NA,CASSLDQHQPQHF,TGTGCCAGCAGCTTAGATCAGCATCAGCCCCAGCATTTT